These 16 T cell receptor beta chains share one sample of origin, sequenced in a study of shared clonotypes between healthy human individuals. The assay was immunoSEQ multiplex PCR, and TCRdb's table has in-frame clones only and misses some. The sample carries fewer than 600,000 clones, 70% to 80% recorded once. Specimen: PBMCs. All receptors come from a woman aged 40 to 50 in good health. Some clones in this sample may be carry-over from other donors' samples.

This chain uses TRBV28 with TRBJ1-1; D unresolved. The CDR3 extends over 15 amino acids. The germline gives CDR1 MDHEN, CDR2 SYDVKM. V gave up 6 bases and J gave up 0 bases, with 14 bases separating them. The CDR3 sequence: CASSALAGLNTEAFF. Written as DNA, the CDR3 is TGTGCCAGCAGCGCCCTGGCAGGCTTGAACACTGAAGCTTTCTTT.

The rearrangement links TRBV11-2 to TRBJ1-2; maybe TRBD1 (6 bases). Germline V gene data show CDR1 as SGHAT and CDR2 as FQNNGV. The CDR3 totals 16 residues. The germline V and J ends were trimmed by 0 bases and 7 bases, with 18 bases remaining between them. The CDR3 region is CASSLEPATGLSGYTF. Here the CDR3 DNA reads TGTGCCAGCAGCTTAGAGCCCGCAACAGGGTTAAGTGGCTACACCTTC.

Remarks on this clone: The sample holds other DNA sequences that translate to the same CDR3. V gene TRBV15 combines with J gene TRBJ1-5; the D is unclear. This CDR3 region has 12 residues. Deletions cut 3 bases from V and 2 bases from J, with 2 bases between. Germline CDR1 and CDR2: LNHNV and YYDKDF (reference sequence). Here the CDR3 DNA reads TGTGCCACCAGCAGGGGCAATCAGCCCCAGCATTTT. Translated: CATSRGNQPQHF.

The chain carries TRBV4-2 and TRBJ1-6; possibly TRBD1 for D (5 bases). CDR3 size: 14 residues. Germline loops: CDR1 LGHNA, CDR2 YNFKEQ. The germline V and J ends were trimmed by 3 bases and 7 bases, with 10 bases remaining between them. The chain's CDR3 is CASSQGPENSPLHF. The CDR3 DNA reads TGTGCCAGCAGCCAGGGACCCGAAAATTCACCCCTCCACTTT.

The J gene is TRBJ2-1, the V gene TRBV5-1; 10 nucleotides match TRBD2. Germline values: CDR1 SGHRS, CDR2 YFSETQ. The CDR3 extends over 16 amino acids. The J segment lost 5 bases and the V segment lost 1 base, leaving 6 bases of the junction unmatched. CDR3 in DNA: TGCGCCAGCAGCTTGAGAGCGGGAGGGCCCAACAATGAGCAGTTCTTC. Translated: CASSLRAGGPNNEQFF.

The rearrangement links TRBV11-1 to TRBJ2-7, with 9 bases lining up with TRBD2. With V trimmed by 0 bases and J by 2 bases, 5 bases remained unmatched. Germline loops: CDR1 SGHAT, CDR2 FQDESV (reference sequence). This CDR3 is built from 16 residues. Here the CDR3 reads CASSLARAGGAYEQYF. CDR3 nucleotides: TGTGCCAGCAGCTTAGCGAGAGCGGGAGGCGCCTACGAGCAGTACTTC.

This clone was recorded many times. CDR3 DNA: TGTGCCACCAGCAGAGAAGGGCAGGGGTCTGGGGCCAACGTCCTGACTTTC. Translation: CATSREGQGSGANVLTF. The chain recombines TRBV15 with TRBJ2-6, with D possibly being TRBD1 (6 bases). V was shortened by 0 bases and J by 1 base, with 10 bases between the two germline ends. Germline V lookup: CDR1 LNHNV, CDR2 YYDKDF (reference sequence). The CDR3 totals 17 residues.

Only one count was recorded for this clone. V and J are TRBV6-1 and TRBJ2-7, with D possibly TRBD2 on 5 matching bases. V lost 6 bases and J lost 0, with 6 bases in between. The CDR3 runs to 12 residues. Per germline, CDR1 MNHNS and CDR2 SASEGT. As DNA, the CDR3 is TGTGCCAGCAGGGGGAGCTCCTACGAGCAGTACTTC. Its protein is CASRGSSYEQYF.

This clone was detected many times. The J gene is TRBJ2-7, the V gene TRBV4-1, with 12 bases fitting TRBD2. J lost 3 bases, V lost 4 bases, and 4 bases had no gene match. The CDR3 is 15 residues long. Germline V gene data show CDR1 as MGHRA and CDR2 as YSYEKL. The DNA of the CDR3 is TGCGCCAGCAGCCCCCGACTAGCGGGGGACTACGAGCAGTACTTC. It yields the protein CASSPRLAGDYEQYF.

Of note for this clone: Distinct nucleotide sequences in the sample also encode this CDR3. The DNA for the CDR3 is TGTGCCAGCAGCTTAGTCGATCAGCCCCAGCATTTT. It yields the protein CASSLVDQPQHF. The V and J genes are TRBV7-9 and TRBJ1-5; no clear D gene. Deletions cut 1 base from V and 5 bases from J, with 3 bases between. Per germline, CDR1 SEHNR and CDR2 FQNEAQ (reference sequence). CDR3 length: 12 residues.

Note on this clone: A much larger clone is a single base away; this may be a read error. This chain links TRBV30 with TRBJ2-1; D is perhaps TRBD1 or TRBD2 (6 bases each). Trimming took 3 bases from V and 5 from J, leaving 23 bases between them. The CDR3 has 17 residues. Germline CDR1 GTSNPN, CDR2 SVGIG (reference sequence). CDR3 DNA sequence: TGTGCCTGGAGGGGTGGATTAGGGGGGCGCACCCACAATGAGCAGTTCTTC. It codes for CAWRGGLGGRTHNEQFF.

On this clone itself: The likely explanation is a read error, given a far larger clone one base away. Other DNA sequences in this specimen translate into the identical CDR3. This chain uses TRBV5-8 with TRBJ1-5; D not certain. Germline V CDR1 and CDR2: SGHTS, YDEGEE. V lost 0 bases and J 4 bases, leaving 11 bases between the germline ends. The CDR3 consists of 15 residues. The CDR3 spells CASSLGQTLNQPQHF. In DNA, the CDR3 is TGTGCCAGCAGCTTGGGTCAGACGTTGAATCAGCCCCAGCATTTT.

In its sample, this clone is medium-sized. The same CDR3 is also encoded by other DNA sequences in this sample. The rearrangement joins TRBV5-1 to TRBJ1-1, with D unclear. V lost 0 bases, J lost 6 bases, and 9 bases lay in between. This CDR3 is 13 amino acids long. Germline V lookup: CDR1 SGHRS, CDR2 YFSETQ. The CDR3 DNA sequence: TGCGCCAGCAGCTTGGAGGGAACCCCTGAAGCTTTCTTT. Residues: CASSLEGTPEAFF.

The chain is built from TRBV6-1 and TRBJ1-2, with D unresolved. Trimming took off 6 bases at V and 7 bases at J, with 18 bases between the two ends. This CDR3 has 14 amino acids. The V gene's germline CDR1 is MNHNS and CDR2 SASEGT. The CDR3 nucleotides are TGTGCCAGCAGAAGGGCGAGTAACCCCTCTGGCTACACCTTC. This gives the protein CASRRASNPSGYTF.

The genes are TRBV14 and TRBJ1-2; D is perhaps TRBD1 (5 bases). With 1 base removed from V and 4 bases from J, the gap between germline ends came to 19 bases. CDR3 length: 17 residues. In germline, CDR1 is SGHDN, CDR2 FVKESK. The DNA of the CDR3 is TGTGCCAGCAGCCAAGCGTCCGGCGAGGCAGGGACCTATGGCTACACCTTC. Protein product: CASSQASGEAGTYGYTF.

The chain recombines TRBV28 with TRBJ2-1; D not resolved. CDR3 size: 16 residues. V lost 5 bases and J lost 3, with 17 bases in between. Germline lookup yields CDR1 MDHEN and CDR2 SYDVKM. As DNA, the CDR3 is TGTGCCAGCAGTCCGAGGCAGGTGGGCTACTACAATGAGCAGTTCTTC. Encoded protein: CASSPRQVGYYNEQFF.